These T cell receptor beta chains were read from a single sample in a study of Ad26.COV2.S vaccination and SARS-CoV-2 variants. The data were produced by immunoSEQ multiplex PCR, yet TCRdb's version contains in-frame clones alone and is incomplete. Of around 250,000 clones listed, around 88% were seen once; the top ten hold 2.5% to 3.5%. This sample comprised peripheral blood, obtained in a trial of Ad26.COV2.S vaccine versus placebo. These receptors all stem from a person between 18 and 65 years old who received the Ad26.COV2.S COVID-19 vaccine or a placebo. The CDR3 runs from the conserved cysteine through the conserved F or W. Each record gives: D gene, clone size, V gene, J gene, CDR3 protein, CDR3 DNA. D genes are given only for firm matches. Where a row states a size, it is once, few, many or the class of an expanded clone; other rows omit it.

>-|once|TRBV3-1/TRBV3-2|TRBJ2-3
CASSPSGPPGDTQYF
TGTGCCAGCAGCCCCTCCGGTCCCCCCGGTGATACGCAGTATTTT
>-|once|TRBV9|TRBJ2-1
CASSPQRHYNEQFF
TGTGCCAGCAGCCCCCAGAGGCACTACAATGAGCAGTTCTTC
>TRBD1|-|TRBV11-2|TRBJ1-6
CASSFGQGASPLHF
TGTGCCAGCAGCTTTGGACAGGGGGCCTCACCCCTCCACTTT
>TRBD1|-|TRBV9|TRBJ1-3
CASSATTGQAVNTIYF
TGTGCCAGCAGCGCCACTACGGGACAGGCGGTAAACACCATATATTTT
>TRBD1|-|TRBV11-2|TRBJ2-1
CASSPRDRVTNEQFF
TGTGCCAGCAGCCCCCGGGACAGGGTGACCAATGAGCAGTTCTTC
>TRBD1|-|TRBV27|TRBJ2-7
CASTKGARGRGEQYF
TGTGCCAGCACAAAAGGGGCCAGGGGGCGCGGGGAGCAGTACTTC
>TRBD1|-|TRBV29-1|TRBJ2-3
CSVEGRQGITDTQYF
TGCAGCGTTGAAGGTCGACAGGGAATAACAGATACGCAGTATTTT
>-|many|TRBV11-2|TRBJ1-4
CASSPRGRGPLGKLFF
TGTGCCAGCAGCCCCCGCGGCCGGGGCCCCCTTGGGAAACTGTTTTTT
>TRBD2|-|TRBV29-1|TRBJ2-1
CSARGRRSYNEQFF
TGCAGCGCCCGCGGGAGAAGGTCCTACAATGAGCAGTTCTTC
>TRBD2|-|TRBV6-5|TRBJ2-1
CASRGTKNEQFF
TGTGCCAGCAGGGGGACTAAGAATGAGCAGTTCTTC
>TRBD2|-|TRBV4-3|TRBJ2-2
CASSALSTSGGELFF
TGCGCCAGCAGCGCTCTCTCAACTAGCGGGGGGGAGCTGTTTTTT
>-|-|TRBV19|TRBJ1-3
CASSIDQAASGNTIYF
TGTGCCAGTAGTATAGATCAAGCGGCCTCTGGAAACACCATATATTTT
>TRBD1|-|TRBV24-1|TRBJ1-1
CATSDTWTGGTEAFF
TGTGCCACCAGTGATACATGGACAGGGGGCACTGAAGCTTTCTTT
>TRBD2|-|TRBV19|TRBJ2-3
CASSMGLAGVDTQYF
TGTGCCAGTAGTATGGGACTAGCGGGAGTAGATACGCAGTATTTT
>-|-|TRBV27|TRBJ1-5
CASSSRVSNQPQHF
TGTGCCAGCAGTTCCAGGGTTAGCAATCAGCCCCAGCATTTT
>-|-|TRBV18|TRBJ1-4
CASSPGGENEKLFF
TGTGCCAGCTCACCAGGGGGTGAGAATGAAAAACTGTTTTTT
>-|-|TRBV3-1/TRBV3-2|TRBJ1-2
CASRQPSGGYTF
TGTGCCAGCAGGCAACCGTCAGGTGGCTACACCTTC
>-|-|TRBV9|TRBJ1-2
CASSQGHYGYTF
TGTGCCAGCAGCCAGGGGCACTATGGCTACACCTTC
>-|few|TRBV4-3|TRBJ1-2
CASSQVNGGGLNYGYTF
TGCGCCAGCAGCCAAGTGAACGGCGGGGGGCTTAACTATGGCTACACCTTC
>TRBD2|once|TRBV7-3|TRBJ2-3
CASSPGLAGDLDTQYF
TGTGCCAGCAGCCCGGGACTAGCGGGAGATTTGGATACGCAGTATTTT
>TRBD1|-|TRBV2|TRBJ1-2
CASSSQGQSYGYTF
TGTGCCAGCAGCAGTCAGGGACAGTCCTATGGCTACACCTTC
>TRBD2|-|TRBV7-2|TRBJ2-1
CASSPPSRAGVSEQFF
TGTGCCAGCAGCCCTCCCTCTCGAGCGGGAGTAAGTGAGCAGTTCTTC
>-|few|TRBV6-1|TRBJ1-5
CASSENGGYQPQHF
TGTGCCAGCAGTGAAAACGGAGGGTATCAGCCCCAGCATTTT
>TRBD2|once|TRBV29-1|TRBJ2-5
CSARSREGETQYF
TGCAGCGCACGGTCACGGGAGGGAGAGACCCAGTACTTC
>-|-|TRBV9|TRBJ1-6
CASSRGLEYSPLHF
TGTGCCAGCTCAAGGGGACTCGAATATTCACCCCTCCACTTT
>TRBD2|-|TRBV9|TRBJ2-5
CASSATSSGLGETQYF
TGTGCCAGCAGCGCCACCTCTAGCGGACTTGGAGAGACCCAGTACTTC
>TRBD2|-|TRBV11-2|TRBJ2-1
CASSLFVLRQGGNEQFF
TGTGCCAGCAGCTTATTCGTCCTGAGGCAGGGAGGGAATGAGCAGTTCTTC
>-|-|TRBV6-5|TRBJ2-7
CASTLTAYEQYF
TGTGCCAGCACCCTCACAGCCTACGAGCAGTACTTC
>-|-|TRBV2|TRBJ1-6
CAQKEGGGYNSPLHF
TGTGCCCAAAAGGAAGGCGGGGGCTATAATTCACCCCTCCACTTT
>-|-|TRBV24-1|TRBJ1-2
CASKMRDPYGYTF
TGTGCCTCAAAAATGAGGGATCCTTATGGCTACACCTTC
>-|-|TRBV4-1|TRBJ2-7
CASSPELGYEQYF
TGCGCCAGCAGTCCGGAGCTGGGATACGAGCAGTACTTC
>TRBD1|few|TRBV27|TRBJ1-3
CASSLTGFGNTIYF
TGTGCCAGCAGCTTGACAGGGTTCGGAAACACCATATATTTT
>-|-|TRBV30|TRBJ1-2
CGGALGYGYTF
TGTGGGGGGGCTCTGGGCTATGGCTACACCTTC
>-|-|TRBV4-3|TRBJ1-3
CASSHAGVRDTIYF
TGCGCCAGCAGCCACGCGGGGGTGAGGGACACCATATATTTT
>TRBD2|once|TRBV4-2|TRBJ2-1
CASSQETPSGGQTTYNEQFF
TGTGCCAGCAGCCAAGAGACGCCTAGCGGGGGCCAAACCACCTACAATGAGCAGTTCTTC
>TRBD1|-|TRBV7-9|TRBJ2-5
CASGAWTGEGETQYF
TGTGCCAGCGGGGCCTGGACAGGGGAAGGAGAGACCCAGTACTTC
>TRBD2|-|TRBV7-8|TRBJ2-1
CASSLGSLAGTGEQFF
TGTGCCAGCAGCCTCGGGTCCTTAGCGGGAACGGGTGAGCAGTTCTTC
>-|-|TRBV6-5|TRBJ1-2
CASSNGGIRGYTF
TGTGCCAGCAGCAACGGGGGTATCCGCGGCTACACCTTC
>TRBD2|few|TRBV19|TRBJ2-1
CASSNRLAGGRYNEQFF
TGTGCCAGTAGTAACAGACTAGCGGGAGGGAGGTACAATGAGCAGTTCTTC
>-|-|TRBV5-4|TRBJ1-2
CASGSSEYGYTF
TGTGCCAGCGGATCCTCAGAATATGGCTACACCTTC
>TRBD1|-|TRBV19|TRBJ1-3
CASIDRDSGNTIYF
TGTGCCAGTATTGACAGGGACTCTGGAAACACCATATATTTT
>-|-|TRBV2|TRBJ2-2
CASSRRDTGELFF
TGTGCCAGCAGTCGTAGGGACACCGGGGAGCTGTTTTTT
>-|-|TRBV6-5|TRBJ2-2
CASSYLDRINTGELFF
TGTGCCAGCAGTTACTTAGACAGAATAAACACCGGGGAGCTGTTTTTT
>TRBD1|-|TRBV3-1/TRBV3-2|TRBJ1-1
CASSLGTANTEAFF
TGTGCCAGCAGCCTGGGGACAGCAAACACTGAAGCTTTCTTT
>TRBD1|-|TRBV7-9|TRBJ1-4
CASSVRQGGKLFF
TGTGCCAGCAGCGTCCGACAGGGAGGAAAACTGTTTTTT
>TRBD1|-|TRBV6-4|TRBJ2-6
CASGTASGANVLTF
TGTGCCAGTGGGACAGCCTCTGGGGCCAACGTCCTGACTTTC
>-|-|TRBV19|TRBJ2-6
CASHISSGANVLTF
TGTGCCAGCCACATCAGCTCTGGGGCCAACGTCCTGACTTTC
>TRBD1|-|TRBV19|TRBJ1-2
CASSPVRGNGYTF
TGTGCCAGTAGCCCCGTCAGGGGGAATGGCTACACCTTC
>-|few|TRBV3-1/TRBV3-2|TRBJ1-2
CASSQRGSALGYTF
TGTGCCAGCAGCCAAAGGGGATCGGCGCTGGGCTACACCTTC